This T cell receptor beta chain is drawn from a study of T cells expressing NK-cell markers. 5'RACE template switching built TCR beta cDNA with unique molecular identifiers. TCRdb reprocessed the 5' RACE reads, keeping one entry per CDR3 protein, no DNA. This sample contains some 500,000 distinct CDR3 sequences. The germline V gene has CDR1 DFQATT and CDR2 SNEGSKA (reference sequence). The CDR3 is made up of 16 amino acids. This chain uses TRBV20-1 with TRBJ1-2; the D call from TCRdb, TRBD1, cannot be confirmed without DNA. The sequence was obtained from a woman in her forties or fifties in good health. Sequenced material: blood T cells: a sorted CD56 or NKG2C T cell subset, CD4+ or CD8+ T cells, or bulk PBMC T cells (not recorded which). CDR3 loop: CSASALGGASTYGYTF.